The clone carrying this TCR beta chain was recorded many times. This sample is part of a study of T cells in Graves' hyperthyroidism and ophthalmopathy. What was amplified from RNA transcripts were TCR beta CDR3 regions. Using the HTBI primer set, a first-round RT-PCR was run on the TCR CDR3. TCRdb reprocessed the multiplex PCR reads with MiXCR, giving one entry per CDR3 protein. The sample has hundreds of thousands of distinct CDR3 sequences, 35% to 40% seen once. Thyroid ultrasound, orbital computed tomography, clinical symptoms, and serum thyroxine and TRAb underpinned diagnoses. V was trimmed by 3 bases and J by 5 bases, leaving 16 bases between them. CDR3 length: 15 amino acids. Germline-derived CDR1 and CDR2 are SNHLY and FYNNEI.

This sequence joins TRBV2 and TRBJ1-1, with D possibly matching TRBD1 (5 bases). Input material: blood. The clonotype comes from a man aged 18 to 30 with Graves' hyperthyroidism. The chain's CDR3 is CASSETDTHGTEAFF. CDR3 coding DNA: TGTGCCAGCAGTGAGACGGACACCCACGGGACTGAAGCTTTCTTT.